A selection of T cell receptor beta chains follows, all from one sample in a study of T cell responses to AZD1222 COVID-19 vaccine. Profiled with immunoSEQ multiplex PCR; TCRdb holds only in-frame clones, not every one. The data hold approximately 100,000 clones, with about 90% observed a single time. Material: peripheral blood, obtained on day 0 of AZD1222 vaccination. These receptors all come from an adult in good health. The CDR3 runs from the conserved cysteine through the conserved F or W. The D gene is left open where the match is weak. Clone size, where shown, is once, few, many, or a class for clones that have expanded.

V	J	size	D	CDR3	DNA
TRBV29-1	TRBJ1-1	NA	NA	CSVEGRKGAPITEAFF	TGCAGCGTTGAAGGAAGGAAAGGGGCCCCCATCACTGAAGCTTTCTTT
TRBV18	TRBJ1-2	NA	NA	CASSPPGGRSLVGYTF	TGTGCCAGCTCACCACCCGGGGGCAGGTCTCTGGTCGGCTACACCTTC
TRBV12-5	TRBJ1-5	NA	NA	CASAAQVVGAQHF	TGTGCTAGTGCCGCCCAAGTAGTCGGGGCCCAGCATTTT
TRBV27	TRBJ1-2	NA	NA	CATFRGGYTF	TGTGCCACCTTCCGGGGCGGCTACACCTTC
TRBV24-1	TRBJ2-3	NA	TRBD2	CATSDFSGGDGTDTQYF	TGTGCCACCAGTGATTTCAGCGGGGGAGACGGCACAGATACGCAGTATTTT
TRBV15	TRBJ1-5	NA	NA	CATSRDLSNQPQHF	TGTGCCACCAGCAGAGATCTCAGCAATCAGCCCCAGCATTTT
TRBV5-4	TRBJ1-1	NA	NA	CASSPSQGSISTEAFF	TGTGCCAGCAGCCCGTCACAGGGAAGTATAAGCACTGAAGCTTTCTTT
TRBV15	TRBJ2-1	NA	TRBD1	CATSSHRGEQFF	TGTGCCACCAGCAGCCACAGGGGTGAGCAGTTCTTC
TRBV5-5	TRBJ1-2	NA	TRBD1	CASSFTGGNNGYTF	TGTGCCAGCAGCTTCACAGGGGGAAATAATGGCTACACCTTC
TRBV5-1	TRBJ1-1	NA	TRBD1	CASSRDRAVDAFF	TGCGCCAGCAGCCGCGACAGGGCGGTGGACGCTTTCTTT
TRBV9	TRBJ2-5	NA	NA	CASSVSPQETQYF	TGTGCCAGCAGCGTATCCCCGCAAGAGACCCAGTACTTC
TRBV12-3/TRBV12-4	TRBJ1-3	NA	NA	CASSFSRNTIYF	TGTGCCAGCAGTTTCAGCCGAAACACCATATATTTT
TRBV6-5	TRBJ1-4	NA	NA	CASTPRTGFGEKLFF	TGTGCCAGCACCCCCCGGACCGGATTTGGGGAAAAACTGTTTTTT
TRBV6-5	TRBJ1-1	few	TRBD1	CASRRGQGRTEAFF	TGTGCCAGCAGGAGGGGACAGGGAAGAACTGAAGCTTTCTTT
TRBV5-8	TRBJ1-2	NA	TRBD1	CASSLPGQGDGYTF	TGTGCCAGCAGCCTACCGGGACAGGGCGATGGCTACACCTTC
TRBV4-2	TRBJ2-3	NA	NA	CASSYNTDTQYF	TGTGCCAGCAGCTATAACACAGATACGCAGTATTTT
TRBV12-3/TRBV12-4	TRBJ1-1	NA	NA	CASNRAGTEAFF	TGTGCCAGCAACAGGGCAGGCACTGAAGCTTTCTTT
TRBV5-4	TRBJ2-2	NA	TRBD2	CASNSGGAANTGELFF	TGTGCCAGCAACAGCGGGGGGGCCGCGAACACCGGGGAGCTGTTTTTT
TRBV18	TRBJ1-1	NA	NA	CASSPTENTEAFF	TGTGCCAGCTCACCGACAGAGAACACTGAAGCTTTCTTT
TRBV19	TRBJ2-7	NA	NA	CASSIQSGPYEQYF	TGTGCCAGTAGTATACAGTCAGGGCCCTACGAGCAGTACTTC
TRBV18	TRBJ1-1	NA	NA	CASSPRTGETEAFF	TGTGCCAGCTCACCCCGTACGGGGGAGACTGAAGCTTTCTTT
TRBV29-1	TRBJ1-1	NA	NA	CSVNGKMNTEAFF	TGCAGCGTTAATGGAAAAATGAACACTGAAGCTTTCTTT
TRBV6-5	TRBJ1-2	NA	NA	CASSRGLANYGYTF	TGTGCCAGCAGCCGCGGGTTGGCCAACTATGGCTACACCTTC